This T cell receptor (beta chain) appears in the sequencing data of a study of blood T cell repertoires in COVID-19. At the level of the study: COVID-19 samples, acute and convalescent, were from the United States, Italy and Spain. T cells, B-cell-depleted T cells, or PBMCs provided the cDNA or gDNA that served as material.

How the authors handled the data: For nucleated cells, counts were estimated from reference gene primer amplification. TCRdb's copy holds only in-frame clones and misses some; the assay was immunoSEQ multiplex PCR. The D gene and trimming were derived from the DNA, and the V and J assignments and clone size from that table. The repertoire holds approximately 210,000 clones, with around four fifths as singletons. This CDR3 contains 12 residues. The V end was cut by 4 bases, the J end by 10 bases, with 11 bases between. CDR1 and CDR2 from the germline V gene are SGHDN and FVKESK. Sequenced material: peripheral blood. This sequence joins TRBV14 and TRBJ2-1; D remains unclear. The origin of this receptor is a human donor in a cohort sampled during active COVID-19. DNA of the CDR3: TGTGCCAGCAGCCGAAGCCGTTTGGAGCAGTTCTTC. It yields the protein CASSRSRLEQFF.